This TCR beta chain is from a study of T cells in localized non-small cell lung cancer. Notes on the study in general: Compared with tumor, uninvolved adjacent lung displayed greater T cell clonality, ranking highest overall.

Sequencing was performed with immunoSEQ multiplex PCR; in TCRdb, only in-frame clones are kept and a portion is missing. The repertoire holds 2,500 to 3,000 clones, approximately 24% seen once, with about 13% in the top ten. Germline CDR1 and CDR2: SGHRS and YFSETQ. The length of the CDR3 is 15 residues. Trimming shortened V by 0 bases and J by 8 bases, and 14 bases separated the two germline ends. Samples of adjacent lung (free of atypia) were collected at least 2 cm from the tumor margin. Turning to this clone: Its specificity is unknown.

The chain links TRBV5-1 to TRBJ2-2; no clear D gene. The clonotype originates from a male donor at least 60 years old with stage II lung adenocarcinoma. The starting material was normal lung tissue next to the tumor, obtained before any cancer treatment. The CDR3 DNA reads TGCGCCAGCAGCTTGGACCTGGGGTCGGTAGGGGAGCTGTTTTTT. Translated, it gives CASSLDLGSVGELFF.